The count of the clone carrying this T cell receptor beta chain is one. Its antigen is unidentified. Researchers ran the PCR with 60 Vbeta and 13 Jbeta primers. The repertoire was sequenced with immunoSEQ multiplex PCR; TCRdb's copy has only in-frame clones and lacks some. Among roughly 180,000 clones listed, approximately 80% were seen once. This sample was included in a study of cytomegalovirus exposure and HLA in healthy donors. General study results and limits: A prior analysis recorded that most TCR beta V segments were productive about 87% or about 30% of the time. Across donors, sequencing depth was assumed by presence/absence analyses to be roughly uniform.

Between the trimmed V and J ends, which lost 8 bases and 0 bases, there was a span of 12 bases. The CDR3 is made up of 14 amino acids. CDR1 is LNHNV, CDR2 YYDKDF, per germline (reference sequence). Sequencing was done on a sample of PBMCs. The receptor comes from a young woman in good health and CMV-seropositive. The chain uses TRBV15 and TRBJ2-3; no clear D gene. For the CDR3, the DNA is TGTGCCACCGCCGGGTCATATAGCACAGATACGCAGTATTTT. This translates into CATAGSYSTDTQYF.